This entry is about one T cell receptor (beta chain). The antigen remains undetermined. Repertoires were generated with immunoSEQ multiplex PCR, while TCRdb's copy carries only in-frame clones and drops some. The sample lists over 100,000 clones; about 93% were seen once. The J segment lost 2 bases and the V segment lost 7 bases, leaving 4 bases of the junction unmatched. Germline CDR1 and CDR2: SEHNR and FQNEAQ (reference sequence). The CDR3 contains 14 residues. This sample is drawn from a study of siplizumab effects on memory and regulatory T cells. General study results and limits: Naive T cells appeared more varied than memory cells and looked like key alloresponse contributors.

Sequencing used Tregs sorted from blood. The rearrangement joins TRBV7-9 to TRBJ2-2; TRBD1 matches 7 bases. This clonotype was obtained from a human donor in good health. This chain's CDR3 is CASISGGNTGELFF. DNA of the CDR3: TGTGCCAGCATTTCAGGGGGAAACACCGGGGAGCTGTTTTTT.